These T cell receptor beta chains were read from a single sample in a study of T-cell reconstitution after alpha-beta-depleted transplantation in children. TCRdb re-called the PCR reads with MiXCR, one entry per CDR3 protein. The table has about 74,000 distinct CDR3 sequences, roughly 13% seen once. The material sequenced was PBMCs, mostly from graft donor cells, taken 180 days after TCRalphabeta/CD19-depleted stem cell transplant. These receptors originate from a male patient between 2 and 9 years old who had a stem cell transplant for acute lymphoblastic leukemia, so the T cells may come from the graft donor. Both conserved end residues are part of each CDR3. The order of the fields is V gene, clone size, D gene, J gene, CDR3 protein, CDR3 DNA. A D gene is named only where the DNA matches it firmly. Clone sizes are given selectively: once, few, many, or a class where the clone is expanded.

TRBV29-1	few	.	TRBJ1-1	CSVVKFPGRLGNTEAFF	TGCAGCGTTGTTAAGTTCCCAGGGCGCTTAGGGAACACTGAAGCTTTCTTT
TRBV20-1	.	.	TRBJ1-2	CSARATDYPYGYTF	TGCAGTGCTAGAGCGACGGACTACCCCTATGGCTACACCTTC
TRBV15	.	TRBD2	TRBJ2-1	CATSRTSGRSYNEQFF	TGTGCCACCAGCAGGACTAGCGGGAGGTCCTACAATGAGCAGTTCTTC
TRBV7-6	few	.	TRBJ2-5	CASSLAWQGGTQYF	TGTGCCAGCAGCTTAGCCTGGCAGGGCGGGACCCAGTACTTC
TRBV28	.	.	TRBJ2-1	CASSKRGYYLGQFF	TGTGCCAGCAGTAAAAGGGGGTACTATTTGGGGCAGTTCTTC
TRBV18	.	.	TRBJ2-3	CASGELRTDTQYF	TGTGCCAGCGGGGAGCTTCGCACAGATACGCAGTATTTT
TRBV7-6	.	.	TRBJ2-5	CASSAYRAQETQYF	TGTGCCAGCAGCGCTTACCGGGCTCAAGAGACCCAGTACTTC
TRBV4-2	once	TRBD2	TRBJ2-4	CASSQDLRGVKNIQYF	TGTGCCAGCAGCCAAGATCTGCGGGGGGTAAAAAACATTCAGTACTTC
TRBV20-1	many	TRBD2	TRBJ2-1	CSARILGTRNNEQFF	TGCAGTGCTAGAATATTGGGGACTAGAAACAATGAGCAGTTCTTC
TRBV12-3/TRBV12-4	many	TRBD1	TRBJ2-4	CASSLLQGVAKNIQYF	TGTGCCAGCAGTTTGCTACAGGGGGTAGCCAAAAACATTCAGTACTTC
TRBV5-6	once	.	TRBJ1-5	CASSLPGRAQHF	TGTGCCAGCAGCTTGCCGGGAAGGGCCCAGCATTTT
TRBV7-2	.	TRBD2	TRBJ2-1	CASSLDGLAGDNEQFF	TGTGCCAGCAGCTTAGATGGACTAGCGGGAGACAATGAGCAGTTCTTC
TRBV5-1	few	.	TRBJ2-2	CASKPSSSRELFF	TGCGCCAGCAAACCTTCTAGCAGCCGGGAGCTGTTTTTT
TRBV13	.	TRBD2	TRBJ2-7	CASSPGHPGGEGLYEQYF	TGTGCCAGCAGCCCGGGACACCCGGGGGGGGAGGGCCTCTACGAGCAGTACTTC
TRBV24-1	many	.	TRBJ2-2	CATSNPRDSPTGELFF	TGTGCCACCAGCAACCCCCGAGACAGCCCGACCGGGGAGCTGTTTTTT
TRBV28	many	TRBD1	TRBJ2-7	CASSFPGQGYEQYF	TGTGCCAGCAGTTTCCCGGGACAGGGCTACGAGCAGTACTTC
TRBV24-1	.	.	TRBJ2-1	CATSPQERNNNEQFF	TGTGCCACCAGTCCGCAAGAGAGAAACAACAATGAGCAGTTCTTC